This TCR beta chain comes out of a study of blood T cells in healthy people across ages. A second roughly 6 to 12 cycle PCR used barcoded and J-beta primers. One entry per CDR3 protein, called by TCRdb with MiXCR from the 5' RACE reads. The data show 1.5 million to 2 million distinct CDR3 sequences, with around 40% seen just once and more than 20% held by the top ten. From germline, CDR1 is SGHRS and CDR2 YFSETQ. The trim removed 5 bases at V and 6 bases at J, leaving 12 bases unmatched. This CDR3 region has 15 residues. In this sample, this clonotype turned up a few times. The sample was blood. This TCR was recovered from a human donor in good health. V usage is TRBV5-1 and J usage is TRBJ2-7; 9 bases match TRBD1. The DNA of the CDR3 is TGCGCCAGCAGTCCCAGGGGGACAGGGAGCTTCGAGCAGTACTTC. It is translated as CASSPRGTGSFEQYF.